Presented here are 27 T cell receptor beta chains from one specimen sequenced in a study of blood T cell repertoires in COVID-19 (dated by TCRdb to 2018 to 2020). Library generation was performed with the immunoSEQ multiplex PCR assay. The table comes from immuneACCESS by way of TCRdb, which keeps in-frame sequences with V and J called. Part of the clones is missing from these tables; in studies checked, under half for an unresolved V gene and the rest for unknown reasons. The sample table contains some 350,000 clones; only one count was recorded for 80% to 90% of them. The ten most abundant clones make up about 1% of the sample. Specimen: PBMCs or T cells enriched from blood (not recorded which). The receptors were gathered from a man aged 18 to 35 who had recovered from COVID-19.

This chain connects TRBV19 to TRBJ1-6; 8 bases line up with TRBD1. The junction had 5 bases not matched to a gene; V was cut back by 6 bases and J by 7 bases. CDR1 is LNHDA and CDR2 is SQIVND in the germline V gene (reference sequence). The CDR3 covers 14 residues. For the CDR3, the DNA is TGTGCCAGTAGCTCGACAGGGGCCAATTCACCCCTCCACTTT. It translates to CASSSTGANSPLHF.

The rearrangement uses TRBV6-2 or TRBV6-3 and TRBJ2-7; no clear D. The CDR3 loop spans 12 amino acids. With 6 bases removed from V and 6 bases from J, the gap between germline ends came to 12 bases. The V gene's germline CDR1 is MNHEY and CDR2 SVGEGT. The DNA of the CDR3 is TGTGCCAGCAGCCAACGTACCAGCGAGCAGTACTTC. Translating gives CASSQRTSEQYF.

This clone has a handful of counts. The chain employs TRBV6-5 and TRBJ2-1; D ambiguous. Trimming left V 0 bases short and J 9 bases short, with 9 bases between. The germline V gene encodes CDR1 MNHEY and CDR2 SVGAGI. CDR3 length: 13 residues. In DNA form, the CDR3 reads TGTGCCAGCAGTTACTCGAGCGTTGGTGAGCAGTTCTTC. This translates into CASSYSSVGEQFF.

The gene calls are TRBV10-1 and TRBJ1-1; TRBD1 matches 9 bases. V shed 5 bases and J 3 bases; nucleotides not matched to a gene: 7. Germline loops: CDR1 WNHNN, CDR2 SYGVQD (reference sequence). The CDR3 contains 15 residues. DNA for the CDR3: TGCGCCAGCAGTCCGGGACAGGGATCAGACACTGAAGCTTTCTTT. This codes for CASSPGQGSDTEAFF.

The V gene is TRBV9, the J gene TRBJ1-2, with D unresolved. Trimming shortened V by 4 bases and J by 3 bases, and 19 bases separated the two germline ends. This CDR3 region has 16 residues. The germline V gene encodes CDR1 SGDLS and CDR2 YYNGEE. This CDR3 reads CASSPPAGENYYGYTF. Here the CDR3 DNA reads TGTGCCAGCAGCCCTCCCGCGGGAGAGAACTACTATGGCTACACCTTC.

The genes are TRBV7-2 and TRBJ2-7; a possible D gene is TRBD1 (5 bases). The CDR3 length is 16 residues. With 1 base removed from V and 1 base from J, the gap between germline ends came to 14 bases. The germline CDR1 and CDR2 sequences are SGHTA and FQGNSA. CDR3 nucleotides: TGTGCCAGCAGCTTAGGGTCGACAGTCTCATCCTACGAGCAGTACTTC. This translates into CASSLGSTVSSYEQYF.

V gene TRBV5-1 combines with J gene TRBJ2-5; 7 nucleotides line up with TRBD2. The CDR3 runs 15 residues. Germline trimming cut 6 bases from V and 3 bases from J; bases unmatched to any gene: 11. Germline CDR1 reads SGHRS; CDR2 reads YFSETQ. The CDR3 region has the DNA TGCGCCAGCACCATAGCGGGTATGTTGGAAGAGACCCAGTACTTC. The encoded protein is CASTIAGMLEETQYF.

This chain connects TRBV27 to TRBJ1-1; D unclear. Germline values: CDR1 MNHEY, CDR2 SMNVEV (reference sequence). The V gene lost 2 bases and the J gene lost 7 bases, with 14 bases spanning the gap. The CDR3 totals 14 residues. CDR3 nucleotides: TGTGCCAGCAGTTTAAGAGGGTTTGGGGATGAAGCTTTCTTT. Translated: CASSLRGFGDEAFF.

The chain carries TRBV18 and TRBJ1-6, with D possibly being TRBD1 (6 bases). CDR3 size: 16 residues. The V gene's germline CDR1 is KGHSH and CDR2 LQKENI. V was clipped by 4 bases and J by 7 bases, with 17 bases between them. CDR3 nucleotides: TGTGCCAGCTCACTCCCACAGGGCCGCGGGAATTCACCCCTCCACTTT. Its protein product is CASSLPQGRGNSPLHF. The full variable domain, with the rest looked up from reference TRBV18 and TRBJ1-6, is NAGVMQNPRHLVRRRGQEARLRCSPMKGHSHVYWYRQLPEEGLKFMVYLQKENIIDESGMPKERFSAEFPKEGPSILRIQQVVRGDSAAYFCASSLPQGRGNSPLHFGNGTRLTVT.

The chain combines TRBV4-1 with TRBJ2-5, with a tentative D call TRBD2 (5 bases). This CDR3 has 16 residues. The germline V gene encodes CDR1 MGHRA and CDR2 YSYEKL. Trimming cost V 5 bases and J 5 bases, with 21 bases left between them. The CDR3 sequence is CASSSSGSSTAETQYF. The DNA for the CDR3 is TGCGCCAGCAGCTCCTCGGGGTCATCTACAGCGGAGACCCAGTACTTC.

V usage is TRBV7-2 and J usage is TRBJ2-7; the D is unclear. V shed 4 bases and J shed 6 bases, with 25 bases lying between them. The CDR3 contains 17 residues. Germline lookup yields CDR1 SGHTA and CDR2 FQGNSA. CDR3 region: CASSYKPSSRNPGEQYF. Written as DNA, the CDR3 is TGTGCCAGCAGCTATAAACCCTCCTCTAGAAACCCGGGCGAGCAGTACTTC.

The chain combines TRBV2 with TRBJ1-5, with TRBD1 matching 8 bases. Germline trimming cut 6 bases from V and 4 bases from J; bases unmatched to any gene: 5. The CDR3 sequence is 14 residues long. The germline V gene encodes CDR1 SNHLY and CDR2 FYNNEI. CDR3 residues: CASRTGEVNQPQHF. As DNA, the CDR3 is TGTGCCAGCAGGACAGGGGAGGTAAATCAGCCCCAGCATTTT.

The gene calls are TRBV18 and TRBJ2-1; 7 bases line up with TRBD2. CDR1 and CDR2 from the germline V gene are KGHSH and LQKENI. V trimming: 0 bases; J trimming: 0 bases; junction bases outside the gene matches: 2. The CDR3 spans 16 residues. The CDR3 reads CASSPPGGSSYNEQFF. CDR3 bases: TGTGCCAGCTCACCACCGGGCGGGAGCTCCTACAATGAGCAGTTCTTC.

V and J are TRBV6-5 and TRBJ2-7, with 9 nucleotides matching TRBD1. CDR1 MNHEY and CDR2 SVGAGI come from the germline V gene. The CDR3 is made up of 13 amino acids. J gave up 3 bases and V 6 bases, and 3 bases lay outside the gene matches. The chain's CDR3 is CASRGQGNYEQYF. CDR3 nucleotides: TGTGCCAGCAGGGGACAGGGTAACTACGAGCAGTACTTC.

The genes are TRBV7-3 and TRBJ2-3; possible D gene TRBD2, 6 bases. The germline V and J ends were trimmed by 1 base and 4 bases, with 12 bases remaining between them. The CDR3 contains 15 residues. Germline lookup yields CDR1 SGHTA and CDR2 FQGTGA. The CDR3 DNA sequence: TGTGCCAGCAGCTTAATCGGGGGATTAGCAGATACGCAGTATTTT. Protein: CASSLIGGLADTQYF.

This clone was counted a single time. The chain is built from TRBV28 and TRBJ1-4, with D perhaps TRBD1 (5 bases). The V end lost 5 bases, the J end lost 4 bases, and 11 bases lay between the germline ends. Germline CDR1 is MDHEN and CDR2 is SYDVKM. This CDR3 contains 14 residues. The CDR3 coding sequence is TGTGCCAGCAGTCAGACAGTTCTTAATGAAAAACTGTTTTTT. Protein: CASSQTVLNEKLFF.

The rearrangement links TRBV7-3 to TRBJ2-1; 11 bases line up with TRBD2. J gave up 6 bases and V 5 bases, and 6 bases lay outside the gene matches. The length of the CDR3 is 15 residues. CDR1 and CDR2 (germline): SGHTA, FQGTGA. In DNA, the CDR3 is TGTGCCAGCAGCCTTAGCGGGGGGGCCTTCAATGAGCAGTTCTTC. It codes for CASSLSGGAFNEQFF.

The chain combines TRBV28 with TRBJ1-1; D is uncertain. The CDR3 runs 11 residues. In germline, CDR1 is MDHEN, CDR2 SYDVKM. Trimming removed 8 bases from V and 4 bases from J, with 8 bases in between. In DNA, the CDR3 is TGTGCCAGCCTCAGCGTCACTGAAGCTTTCTTT. Translating it yields CASLSVTEAFF. Based on the CDR3 plus reference TRBV28 and TRBJ1-1, the full variable domain is DVKVTQSSRYLVKRTGEKVFLECVQDMDHENMFWYRQDPGLGLRLIYFSYDVKMKEKGDIPEGYSVSREKKERFSLILESASTNQTSMYLCASLSVTEAFFGQGTRLTVV.

The gene calls are TRBV24-1 and TRBJ2-1; perhaps TRBD1 as D (6 bases). V dropped 1 base and J dropped 2 bases, with 14 bases sitting between them. The germline CDR1 and CDR2 sequences are KGHDR and SFDVKD. CDR3 length: 17 residues. In DNA, the CDR3 is TGTGCCACCAGTGATTTCAGAAGGGACAACACCTACAATGAGCAGTTCTTC. It yields the protein CATSDFRRDNTYNEQFF.

V and J are TRBV5-4 and TRBJ1-2; no clear D. This CDR3 comprises 16 residues. V lost 1 base and J 0 bases, leaving 13 bases between the germline ends. CDR1 SGHNT and CDR2 YYREEE come from the germline V gene (reference sequence). The chain's CDR3 is CASSLWSRSPNYGYTF. The DNA of the CDR3 is TGTGCCAGCAGCTTGTGGTCGCGGAGCCCTAACTATGGCTACACCTTC.

This chain uses TRBV5-1 with TRBJ2-3; a possible D gene is TRBD2 (5 bases). CDR1 and CDR2 (germline): SGHRS, YFSETQ. The CDR3 has 14 amino acids. V lost 0 bases and J 6 bases, leaving 11 bases between the germline ends. The CDR3 loop is CASSLAMRGDTQYF. The CDR3 bases are TGCGCCAGCAGCTTGGCCATGAGAGGGGATACGCAGTATTTT.

The chain carries TRBV4-1 and TRBJ1-1; the D gene is possibly TRBD1 (5 bases). The CDR3 is 15 amino acids. CDR1 is MGHRA and CDR2 is YSYEKL in the germline V gene. The V end lost 5 bases, the J end lost 7 bases, and 20 bases lay between the germline ends. The CDR3 is CASSNHVGGLGEAFF. For the CDR3, the DNA is TGCGCCAGCAGCAACCACGTGGGGGGGTTGGGTGAAGCTTTCTTT.

The chain joins TRBV28 to TRBJ2-1; a weak D match, TRBD2 (5 bases). The CDR3 covers 11 residues. Trimming removed 6 bases from V and 7 bases from J, with 7 bases in between. The V gene's germline CDR1 is MDHEN and CDR2 SYDVKM. The CDR3 reads CASSWRNEQFF. The CDR3 DNA is TGTGCCAGCAGCTGGAGGAATGAGCAGTTCTTC.

The rearrangement uses TRBV19 and TRBJ2-7; the D gene is possibly TRBD2 (6 bases). The V gene lost 7 bases and the J gene lost 2 bases, with 18 bases spanning the gap. This CDR3 is built from 15 residues. Germline CDR1 and CDR2: LNHDA and SQIVND (reference sequence). Here the CDR3 DNA reads TGTGCCAGTACTCCACCCGGAGGGTCGACCTACGAGCAGTACTTC. It encodes CASTPPGGSTYEQYF. The variable domain in full, completed from reference TRBV19 and TRBJ2-7, reads DGGITQSPKYLFRKEGQNVTLSCEQNLNHDAMYWYRQDPGQGLRLIYYSQIVNDFQKGDIAEGYSVSREKKESFPLTVTSAQKNPTAFYLCASTPPGGSTYEQYFGPGTRLTVT.

The chain carries TRBV9 and TRBJ2-3, with a possible D match to TRBD1 (6 bases). Germline V gene data show CDR1 as SGDLS and CDR2 as YYNGEE. Trimming removed 0 bases at V and 2 bases at J, with 10 bases between. The CDR3 spans 15 residues. CDR3 DNA sequence: TGTGCCAGCAGCGTAGTTCTGGGGGCCACAGATACGCAGTATTTT. Its translation is CASSVVLGATDTQYF.

This sequence joins TRBV27 and TRBJ2-7; TRBD2 agrees at 10 bases. This CDR3 is 17 amino acids long. Losses at the gene ends were 5 bases for V and 6 bases for J; bases not matched to a gene: 16. Germline CDR1 is MNHEY and CDR2 is SMNVEV (reference sequence). CDR3 sequence reads: CASSPLAGAGAAPEQYF. The CDR3 DNA sequence: TGTGCCAGCAGTCCGCTAGCGGGGGCGGGGGCCGCCCCCGAGCAGTACTTC.

This clone was recorded once. The chain employs TRBV19 and TRBJ2-5, with TRBD2 matching over 9 bases. The germline CDR1 and CDR2 sequences are LNHDA and SQIVND (reference sequence). V lost 10 bases to trimming and J lost 5 bases; unmatched junction nucleotides: 26. This CDR3 comprises 19 residues. The CDR3 DNA reads TGTGCCATTGGACCGAAACAGACTAGCGGAGGAACCAAATTGGAGACCCAGTACTTC. Protein sequence: CAIGPKQTSGGTKLETQYF.